This T cell receptor (beta chain) was found in a study of blood T cell repertoires in COVID-19. In the original analysis: The authors estimated nucleated cell counts from reference gene primer amplification. Sequencing was performed with immunoSEQ multiplex PCR; in TCRdb, only in-frame clones are kept and a portion is missing. V, J and clone size are taken as reported in that table, and D and trimming were inferred from the DNA itself. The data contain over 200,000 clones, 70% to 90% of them seen just once; the ten biggest clones take up roughly 2.7%. Germline V gives CDR1 SGHDT, CDR2 YYEEEE. V lost 0 bases to trimming and J lost 5 bases, with 20 bases between them. This CDR3 spans 17 amino acids.

The receptor was isolated from a man younger than 45 with COVID-19, enrolled during active disease. The sequencing input was peripheral blood. This chain joins TRBV5-6 and TRBJ1-2; D perhaps matches TRBD1 (5 bases). CDR3 bases: TGTGCCAGCAGCTTGGTTGGTCCAAGGGCAGGGAAATATGGCTACACCTTC. It is translated as CASSLVGPRAGKYGYTF.